This T cell receptor (beta chain) appears in the sequencing data of a study of control samples from healthy donors and cancer patients. Germline V gene lookup returns CDR1 SEHNR and CDR2 FQNEAQ (reference sequence). This CDR3 region has 16 residues. The germline V and J ends were trimmed by 5 bases and 1 base, with 17 bases remaining between them. This clone has a single count. Data came from immunoSEQ multiplex PCR; TCRdb stores just in-frame clones and leaves some out. The table has some 130,000 clones, approximately 92% seen once; the top ten hold 5.5%. The receptor was isolated from a man younger than 35 in good health. J is TRBJ1-2 and V is TRBV7-9; unclear D gene. Sequences were obtained from blood. The CDR3: CASSHGRAEDNYGYTF. CDR3 bases: TGTGCCAGCAGCCATGGCCGAGCGGAGGATAACTATGGCTACACCTTC.